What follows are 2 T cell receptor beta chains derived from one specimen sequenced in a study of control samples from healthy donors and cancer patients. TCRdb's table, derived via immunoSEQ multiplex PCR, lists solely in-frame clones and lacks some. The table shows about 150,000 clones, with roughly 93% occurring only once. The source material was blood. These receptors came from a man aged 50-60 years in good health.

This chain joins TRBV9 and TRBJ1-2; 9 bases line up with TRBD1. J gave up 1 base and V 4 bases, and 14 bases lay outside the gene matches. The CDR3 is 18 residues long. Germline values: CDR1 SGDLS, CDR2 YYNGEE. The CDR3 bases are TGTGCCAGCAGCACCGCCGGACAGGGGTCGACTTTTAACTATGGCTACACCTTC. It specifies CASSTAGQGSTFNYGYTF.

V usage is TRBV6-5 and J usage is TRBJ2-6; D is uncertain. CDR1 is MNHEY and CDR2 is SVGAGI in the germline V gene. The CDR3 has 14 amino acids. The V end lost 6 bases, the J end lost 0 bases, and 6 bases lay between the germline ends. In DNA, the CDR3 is TGTGCCAGCAGAAGGAGCTCTGGGGCCAACGTCCTGACTTTC. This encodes CASRRSSGANVLTF.